These T cell receptor beta chains were read from a single sample in a study of glioma-infiltrating T cells after dendritic cell vaccination. The table came from immunoSEQ multiplex PCR; TCRdb's copy has only in-frame clones and leaves some out. The sample has about 99,000 clones; 81% are singletons. The sample in question was blood, obtained before dendritic cell vaccination. The source is a human donor with glioblastoma. The CDR3 runs from the conserved cysteine through the conserved F or W. A D gene is named only where the DNA matches it firmly. Expanded clones are given a class, and other clones once, few, many or no size at all.

D gene	CDR3 length	V gene	clone size	J gene	CDR3 protein	CDR3 DNA
TRBD2	15	TRBV19	-	TRBJ2-2	CASSIPRRGTGELFF	TGTGCCAGTAGTATTCCTCGGCGGGGGACCGGGGAGCTGTTTTTT
-	13	TRBV6-5	-	TRBJ1-2	CASSHGMAYGYTF	TGTGCCAGCAGCCACGGGATGGCCTATGGCTACACCTTC
-	20	TRBV9	-	TRBJ2-6	CASSVAGSGTTSSGANVLTF	TGTGCCAGCAGCGTAGCTGGGTCAGGGACAACTTCCTCTGGGGCCAACGTCCTGACTTTC
-	14	TRBV27	-	TRBJ2-2	CASQGGGATGELFF	TGTGCCAGCCAGGGAGGGGGGGCCACCGGGGAGCTGTTTTTT
TRBD1	13	TRBV30	once	TRBJ1-6	CAWIGQGDYDLHF	TGTGCCTGGATTGGACAGGGGGATTATGACCTCCACTTT
-	16	TRBV27	-	TRBJ1-4	CASRWGGMDPNEKLFF	TGTGCCAGCAGGTGGGGGGGGATGGACCCTAATGAAAAACTGTTTTTT
-	12	TRBV7-2	-	TRBJ2-7	CASSLNSPEQYF	TGTGCCAGCAGCTTAAACTCCCCCGAGCAGTACTTC
-	16	TRBV5-1	-	TRBJ2-7	CASSVTGTTNSYEQYF	TGCGCCAGCAGCGTGACCGGGACAACAAACTCCTACGAGCAGTACTTC
TRBD2	18	TRBV19	-	TRBJ2-6	CASSIQLAGSSGANVLTF	TGTGCCAGTAGTATACAGCTAGCGGGAAGCTCTGGGGCCAACGTCCTGACTTTC
-	15	TRBV12-2	-	TRBJ2-7	CASRETQRGKYEQYF	TGTGCAAGTCGCGAGACCCAGCGGGGGAAATACGAGCAGTACTTC
-	13	TRBV11-2	-	TRBJ2-1	CASSLGLRVEQFF	TGTGCCAGCAGCTTAGGGTTGAGGGTCGAGCAGTTCTTC
-	13	TRBV19	few	TRBJ1-2	CASRRGLDYGYTF	TGTGCCAGTAGGAGAGGGTTGGATTATGGCTACACCTTC